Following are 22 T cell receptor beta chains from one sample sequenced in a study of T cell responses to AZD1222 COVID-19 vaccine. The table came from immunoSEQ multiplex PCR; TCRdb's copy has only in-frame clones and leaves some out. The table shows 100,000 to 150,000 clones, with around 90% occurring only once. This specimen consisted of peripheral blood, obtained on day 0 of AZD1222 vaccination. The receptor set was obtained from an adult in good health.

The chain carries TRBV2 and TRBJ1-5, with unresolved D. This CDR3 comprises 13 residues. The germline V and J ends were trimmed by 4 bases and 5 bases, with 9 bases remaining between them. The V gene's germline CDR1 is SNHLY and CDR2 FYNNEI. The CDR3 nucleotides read TGTGCCAGCAGTGTCCAGCCGGATCAGCCCCAGCATTTT. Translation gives CASSVQPDQPQHF.

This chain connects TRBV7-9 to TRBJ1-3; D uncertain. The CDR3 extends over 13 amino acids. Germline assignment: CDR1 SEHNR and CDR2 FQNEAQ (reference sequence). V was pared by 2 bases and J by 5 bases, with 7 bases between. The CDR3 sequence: CASSLSLRNTIYF. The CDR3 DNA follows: TGTGCCAGCAGCTTATCGCTCAGAAACACCATATATTTT.

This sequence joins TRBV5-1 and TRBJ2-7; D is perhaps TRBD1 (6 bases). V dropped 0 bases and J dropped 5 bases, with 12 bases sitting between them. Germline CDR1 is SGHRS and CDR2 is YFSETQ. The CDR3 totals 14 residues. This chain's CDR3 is CASSLAAGDHEQYF. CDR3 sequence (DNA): TGCGCCAGCAGCTTGGCCGCAGGGGACCACGAGCAGTACTTC. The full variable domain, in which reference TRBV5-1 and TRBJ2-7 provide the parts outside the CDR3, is KAGVTQTPRYLIKTRGQQVTLSCSPISGHRSVSWYQQTPGQGLQFLFEYFSETQRNKGNFPGRFSGRQFSNSRSEMNVSTLELGDSALYLCASSLAAGDHEQYFGPGTRLTVT.

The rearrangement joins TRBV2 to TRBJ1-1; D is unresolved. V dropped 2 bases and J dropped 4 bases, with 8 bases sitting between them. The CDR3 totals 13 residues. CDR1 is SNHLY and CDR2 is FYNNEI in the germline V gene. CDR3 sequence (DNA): TGTGCCAGCAGTGAAAAGGGTTTCACTGAAGCTTTCTTT. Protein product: CASSEKGFTEAFF.

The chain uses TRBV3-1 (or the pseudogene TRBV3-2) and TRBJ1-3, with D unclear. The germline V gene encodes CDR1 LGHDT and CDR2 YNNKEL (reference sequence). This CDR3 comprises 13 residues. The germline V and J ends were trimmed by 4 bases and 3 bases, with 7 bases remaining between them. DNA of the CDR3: TGTGCCAGCAGCCTGGACGGTGGAAACACCATATATTTT. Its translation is CASSLDGGNTIYF.

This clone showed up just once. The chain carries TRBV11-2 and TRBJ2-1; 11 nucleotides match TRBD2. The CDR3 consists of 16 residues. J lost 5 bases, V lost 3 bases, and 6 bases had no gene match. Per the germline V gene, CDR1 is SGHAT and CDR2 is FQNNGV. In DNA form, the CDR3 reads TGTGCCAGCAGCTTGGGGACTAGCGGATCAAACAATGAGCAGTTCTTC. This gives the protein CASSLGTSGSNNEQFF. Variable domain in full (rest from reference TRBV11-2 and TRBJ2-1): EAGVAQSPRYKIIEKRQSVAFWCNPISGHATLYWYQQILGQGPKLLIQFQNNGVVDDSQLPKDRFSAERLKGVDSTLKIQPAKLEDSAVYLCASSLGTSGSNNEQFFGPGTRLTVL.

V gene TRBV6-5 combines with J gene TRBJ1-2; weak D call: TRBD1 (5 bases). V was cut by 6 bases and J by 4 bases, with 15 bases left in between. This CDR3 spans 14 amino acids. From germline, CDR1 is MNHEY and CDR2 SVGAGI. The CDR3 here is CASSLGSGTYGYTF. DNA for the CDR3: TGTGCCAGCAGCCTTGGGTCGGGGACCTATGGCTACACCTTC.

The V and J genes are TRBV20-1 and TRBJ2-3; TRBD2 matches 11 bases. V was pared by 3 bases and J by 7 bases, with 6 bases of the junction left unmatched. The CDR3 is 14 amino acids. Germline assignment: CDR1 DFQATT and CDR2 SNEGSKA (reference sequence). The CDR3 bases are TGCAGTGCTAGTGAGACTAGCGGGGTTAATACGCAGTATTTT. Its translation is CSASETSGVNTQYF.

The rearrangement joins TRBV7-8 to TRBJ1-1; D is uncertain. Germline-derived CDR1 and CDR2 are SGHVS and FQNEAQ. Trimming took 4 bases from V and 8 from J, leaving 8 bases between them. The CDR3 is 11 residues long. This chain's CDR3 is CASSSKGEAFF. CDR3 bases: TGTGCCAGCAGCTCCAAGGGCGAAGCTTTCTTT.

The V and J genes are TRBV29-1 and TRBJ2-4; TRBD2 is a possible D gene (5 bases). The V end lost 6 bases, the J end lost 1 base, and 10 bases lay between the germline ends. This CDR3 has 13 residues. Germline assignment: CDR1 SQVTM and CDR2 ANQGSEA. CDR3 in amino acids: CSVTGEAKNIQYF. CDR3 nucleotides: TGCAGCGTAACTGGGGAGGCCAAAAACATTCAGTACTTC.

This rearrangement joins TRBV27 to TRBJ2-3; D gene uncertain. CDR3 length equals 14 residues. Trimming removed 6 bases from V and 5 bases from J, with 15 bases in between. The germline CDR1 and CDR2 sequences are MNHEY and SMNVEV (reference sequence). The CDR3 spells CASRVGYRGDTQYF. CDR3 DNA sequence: TGTGCCAGCAGGGTAGGGTACCGCGGAGATACGCAGTATTTT.

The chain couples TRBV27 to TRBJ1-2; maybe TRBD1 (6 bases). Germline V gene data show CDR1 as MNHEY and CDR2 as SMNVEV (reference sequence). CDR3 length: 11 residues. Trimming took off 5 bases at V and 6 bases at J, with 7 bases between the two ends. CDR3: CASSTGHGYTF. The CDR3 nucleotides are TGTGCCAGCAGTACAGGGCATGGCTACACCTTC.

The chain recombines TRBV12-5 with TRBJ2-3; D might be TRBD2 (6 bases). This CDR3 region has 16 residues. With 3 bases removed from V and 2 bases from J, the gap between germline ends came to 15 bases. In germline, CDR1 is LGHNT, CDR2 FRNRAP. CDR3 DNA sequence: TGTGCTAGTGGTTTAGGTCAGGGAGGATTCACAGATACGCAGTATTTT. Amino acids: CASGLGQGGFTDTQYF.

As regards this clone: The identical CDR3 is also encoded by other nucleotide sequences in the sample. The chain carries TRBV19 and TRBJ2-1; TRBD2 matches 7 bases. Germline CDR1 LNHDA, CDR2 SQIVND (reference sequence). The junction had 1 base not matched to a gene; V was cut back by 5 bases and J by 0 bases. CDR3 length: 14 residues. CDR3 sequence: CASSGGGSYNEQFF. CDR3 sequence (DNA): TGTGCCAGTAGTGGGGGGGGCTCCTACAATGAGCAGTTCTTC.

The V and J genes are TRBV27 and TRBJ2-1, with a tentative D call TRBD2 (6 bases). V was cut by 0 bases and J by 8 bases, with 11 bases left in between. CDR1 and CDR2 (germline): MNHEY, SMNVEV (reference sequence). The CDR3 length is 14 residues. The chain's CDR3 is CASSLSSSGHEQFF. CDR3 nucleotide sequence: TGTGCCAGCAGTTTATCGAGTAGCGGTCATGAGCAGTTCTTC.

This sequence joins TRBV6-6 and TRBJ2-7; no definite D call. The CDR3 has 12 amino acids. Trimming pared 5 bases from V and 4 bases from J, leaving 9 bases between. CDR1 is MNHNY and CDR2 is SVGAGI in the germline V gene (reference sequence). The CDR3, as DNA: TGTGCCAGCAGTCTGTTGGTGTACGAGCAGTACTTC. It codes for CASSLLVYEQYF.

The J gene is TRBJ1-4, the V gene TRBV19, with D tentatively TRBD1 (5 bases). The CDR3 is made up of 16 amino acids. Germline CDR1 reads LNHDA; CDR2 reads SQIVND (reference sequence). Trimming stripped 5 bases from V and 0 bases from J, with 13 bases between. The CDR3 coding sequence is TGTGCCAGTAGTTCGGCAGGGCATGCAACTAATGAAAAACTGTTTTTT. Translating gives CASSSAGHATNEKLFF.

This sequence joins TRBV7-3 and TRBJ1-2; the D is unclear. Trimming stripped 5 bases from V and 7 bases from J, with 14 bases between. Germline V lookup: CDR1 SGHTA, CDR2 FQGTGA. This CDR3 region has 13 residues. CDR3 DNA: TGTGCCAGCAGCCCAAGACCTGAAGGTGGCTACACCTTC. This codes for CASSPRPEGGYTF.

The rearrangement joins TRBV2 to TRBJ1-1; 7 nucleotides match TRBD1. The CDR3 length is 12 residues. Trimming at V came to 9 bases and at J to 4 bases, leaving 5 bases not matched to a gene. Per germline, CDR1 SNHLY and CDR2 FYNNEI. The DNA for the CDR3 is TGTGCCAGTCAGGGGGAGTTCACTGAAGCTTTCTTT. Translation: CASQGEFTEAFF.

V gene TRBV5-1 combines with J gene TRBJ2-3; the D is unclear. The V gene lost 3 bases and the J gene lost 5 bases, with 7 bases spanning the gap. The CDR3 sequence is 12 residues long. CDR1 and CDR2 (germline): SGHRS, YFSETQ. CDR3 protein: CASSSHGDTQYF. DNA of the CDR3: TGCGCCAGCAGCTCCCATGGAGATACGCAGTATTTT.

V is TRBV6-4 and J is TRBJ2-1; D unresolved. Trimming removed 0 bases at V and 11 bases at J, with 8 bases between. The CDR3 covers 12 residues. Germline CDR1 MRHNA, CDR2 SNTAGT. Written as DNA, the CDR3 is TGTGCCAGCAGTGACTCTGACAAAAAGCAGTTCTTC. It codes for CASSDSDKKQFF.

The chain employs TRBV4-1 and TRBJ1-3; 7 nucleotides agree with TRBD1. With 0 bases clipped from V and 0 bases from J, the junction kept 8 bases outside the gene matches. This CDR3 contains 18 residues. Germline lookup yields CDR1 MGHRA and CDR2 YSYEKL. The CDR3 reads CASSQEPGQYFSGNTIYF. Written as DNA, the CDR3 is TGCGCCAGCAGCCAAGAACCGGGACAGTACTTCTCTGGAAACACCATATATTTT.